This T cell receptor (beta chain) comes out of a study of technical replicates of blood from several donors. The V end was cut by 6 bases, the J end by 4 bases, with 19 bases between. The germline CDR1 and CDR2 sequences are SGHRS and YFSETQ. This CDR3 spans 15 amino acids. The assay was immunoSEQ multiplex PCR, and TCRdb's table has in-frame clones only and misses some. The sample has over 55,000 clones; approximately 94% are singletons. The chain combines TRBV5-1 with TRBJ1-1; D remains ambiguous. The source of this sequence is a human donor in good health. Some clones in this sample may be carry-over from other donors' samples. The sample was PBMCs. The CDR3 protein is CASMNDGLLGTEAFF. The DNA for the CDR3 is TGCGCCAGCATGAATGACGGGTTGTTGGGCACTGAAGCTTTCTTT.